The 22 T cell receptor beta chains below were found in one sample sequenced in a study of T-cell reconstitution after alpha-beta-depleted transplantation in children. Study-wide points: From newly produced T cells came most of the T-cell counts and diversity one year after transplant.

Unique molecular identifiers featured in how the TCRbeta library was prepared. TCRdb fed the PCR reads into MiXCR, producing one record per CDR3 protein. The sample has about 300,000 distinct CDR3 sequences, around 7.1% seen once. These receptors have no identified antigens. Here the sequenced sample was peripheral blood, taken 360 days after TCRalphabeta/CD19-depleted stem cell transplant. These receptors were collected from a female patient younger than 10 who had a stem cell transplant for Fanconi anemia, so the T cells may come from the graft donor.

In this sample, this clonotype turned up many times. The V gene is TRBV2, the J gene TRBJ2-7, with D possibly TRBD1 on 7 matching bases. Trimming cost V 6 bases and J 3 bases, with 12 bases left between them. This CDR3 comprises 13 residues. From germline, CDR1 is SNHLY and CDR2 FYNNEI. The CDR3 DNA reads as TGTGCCAGCAGGGCGGGACAGTTCTACGAGCAGTACTTC. This translates into CASRAGQFYEQYF.

This clonotype has ten or more counts. V usage is TRBV18 and J usage is TRBJ2-1; D remains ambiguous. From germline, CDR1 is KGHSH and CDR2 LQKENI. The V and J ends lost 4 bases and 5 bases respectively, with 15 bases between them. The CDR3 spans 15 residues. The CDR3 DNA follows: TGTGCCAGCTCACTAGGTTTCCCTTATAACAATGAGCAGTTCTTC. Translated: CASSLGFPYNNEQFF.

This clonotype showed up many times. V gene TRBV7-2 combines with J gene TRBJ2-1; no reliable D call. Trimming pared 5 bases from V and 1 base from J, leaving 12 bases between. CDR1 SGHTA and CDR2 FQGNSA come from the germline V gene. This CDR3 contains 15 residues. In nucleotides, the CDR3 is TGTGCCAGCAGCCTATGGAGCAGTTCCTACAATGAGCAGTTCTTC. It codes for CASSLWSSSYNEQFF. The full variable domain, with the rest looked up from reference TRBV7-2 and TRBJ2-1, is GAGVSQSPSNKVTEKGKDVELRCDPISGHTALYWYRQSLGQGLEFLIYFQGNSAPDKSGLPSDRFSAERTGGSVSTLTIQRTQQEDSAVYLCASSLWSSSYNEQFFGPGTRLTVL.

The chain employs TRBV20-1 and TRBJ1-2; TRBD1 agrees at 8 bases. This CDR3 is built from 12 residues. The germline CDR1 and CDR2 sequences are DFQATT and SNEGSKA (reference sequence). V lost 2 bases, J lost 4 bases, and 0 bases stayed unmatched. CDR3 in amino acids: CSARQGAYGYTF. CDR3 nucleotides: TGCAGTGCTAGACAGGGGGCCTATGGCTACACCTTC.

There are a few counts of this clonotype. The chain recombines TRBV18 with TRBJ2-3; D is unclear. The CDR3 covers 11 residues. V lost 3 bases and J 6 bases, leaving 4 bases between the germline ends. From germline, CDR1 is KGHSH and CDR2 LQKENI. CDR3: CASSPKDTQYF. The CDR3 nucleotides read TGTGCCAGCTCACCCAAGGATACGCAGTATTTT.

This clonotype was seen at least ten times. V usage is TRBV5-1 and J usage is TRBJ2-4; 7 bases line up with TRBD1. The CDR3 spans 15 residues. Looked up from germline, CDR1 is SGHRS and CDR2 is YFSETQ. J was trimmed by 8 bases and V by 4 bases; bases with no gene match: 12. The CDR3 bases are TGCGCCAGCAGCCCCCGACAGGGTCCTTTGGACATTCAGTACTTC. The encoded protein is CASSPRQGPLDIQYF.

The rearrangement uses TRBV4-2 and TRBJ2-1; no definite D call. Trimming took off 1 base at V and 4 bases at J, with 11 bases between the two ends. Germline V gene data show CDR1 as LGHNA and CDR2 as YNFKEQ. The CDR3 spans 15 residues. CDR3 sequence (DNA): TGTGCCAGCAGCCAAGGGCTGAGCGATTACAATGAGCAGTTCTTC. This translates into CASSQGLSDYNEQFF.

This clonotype was observed many times. This sequence joins TRBV5-1 and TRBJ2-7; the match to TRBD1 covers 8 bases. CDR3 length: 12 amino acids. Per the germline V gene, CDR1 is SGHRS and CDR2 is YFSETQ. Trimming at V came to 8 bases and at J to 3 bases, leaving 4 bases not matched to a gene. The CDR3 nucleotides read TGCGCCAGGGGGACAGGCCGCTACGAGCAGTACGTC. Translating it yields CARGTGRYEQYV.

This clonotype was seen many times. The chain carries TRBV7-2 and TRBJ2-7; D might be TRBD1 (5 bases). With 1 base removed from V and 2 bases from J, the gap between germline ends came to 12 bases. The CDR3 consists of 15 residues. CDR1 and CDR2 from the germline V gene are SGHTA and FQGNSA. The CDR3 DNA is TGTGCCAGCAGCTTAGAGGGGCGTCTAACCTACGAGCAGTACTTC. Protein sequence: CASSLEGRLTYEQYF.

The table lists this clonotype with a few counts. V gene TRBV6-5 combines with J gene TRBJ2-5, with 7 bases matching TRBD2. J gave up 2 bases and V 4 bases, and 7 bases lay outside the gene matches. From germline, CDR1 is MNHEY and CDR2 SVGAGI. CDR3 size: 15 residues. The CDR3 loop reads CASSLKRGWQETQYF. The CDR3 nucleotides are TGTGCCAGCAGTTTAAAGCGGGGTTGGCAAGAGACCCAGTACTTC.

The table lists this clonotype with many counts. Written as DNA, the CDR3 is TGTGCCAGCAGCTCCCCGACTAGCGCAAACACCGGGGAGCTGTTTTTT. Translated, it gives CASSSPTSANTGELFF. The chain has TRBV7-3 and TRBJ2-2; 8 positions match TRBD2. Germline V gene sequence: CDR1 SGHTA, CDR2 FQGTGA. This CDR3 comprises 16 residues. V shed 4 bases, J shed 2 bases, and the junction held 6 bases outside the gene matches.

The V gene is TRBV3-1, the J gene TRBJ2-5, with 9 bases fitting TRBD1. This CDR3 spans 18 amino acids. Germline trimming cut 4 bases from V and 5 bases from J; bases unmatched to any gene: 17. Germline assignment: CDR1 LGHDT and CDR2 YNNKEL (reference sequence). CDR3 loop: CASSPNRDRADLRETQYF. The DNA of the CDR3 is TGTGCCAGCAGCCCAAATCGGGACAGGGCGGATTTACGGGAGACCCAGTACTTC.

This clonotype appeared a few times. The chain employs TRBV9 and TRBJ2-5, with D possibly TRBD1 on 6 matching bases. The CDR3 totals 13 residues. The germline CDR1 and CDR2 sequences are SGDLS and YYNGEE. The V and J ends lost 4 bases and 7 bases respectively, with 14 bases between them. This CDR3 reads CASSPKQGGTQYF. The CDR3 nucleotides read TGTGCCAGCAGCCCGAAACAGGGCGGGACCCAGTACTTC.

V gene TRBV28 combines with J gene TRBJ1-6, with a weak D call TRBD1 (5 bases). Per the germline V gene, CDR1 is MDHEN and CDR2 is SYDVKM. V shed 4 bases and J shed 9 bases, with 19 bases lying between them. The CDR3 runs to 16 residues. In nucleotides, the CDR3 is TGTGCCAGCAGTTCCAGTCGGGGCGCAGGTGCTTCACCCCTCCACTTT. This gives the protein CASSSSRGAGASPLHF.

This clonotype was counted ten times or more. The chain joins TRBV12-3 or TRBV12-4 to TRBJ1-2; D uncertain. V dropped 7 bases and J dropped 8 bases, with 14 bases sitting between them. The CDR3 runs to 12 residues. The chain's CDR3 is CASTLGRQGYTF. The DNA for the CDR3 is TGTGCCAGCACCCTCGGACGCCAGGGCTACACCTTC.

The chain's CDR3 is CASTLFGSGGVGTDTQYF. The DNA for the CDR3 is TGTGCCAGCACCTTATTCGGAAGCGGGGGGGTTGGTACAGATACGCAGTATTTT. The genes are TRBV27 and TRBJ2-3; TRBD2 aligns across 10 bases. This CDR3 has 18 amino acids. V shed 7 bases, J shed 3 bases, and the junction held 16 bases outside the gene matches. Germline-derived CDR1 and CDR2 are MNHEY and SMNVEV (reference sequence).

This clonotype came up a few times. The rearrangement links TRBV5-6 to TRBJ1-5; D ambiguous. Trimming removed 0 bases from V and 9 bases from J, with 13 bases in between. Germline CDR1 and CDR2: SGHDT and YYEEEE. The CDR3 consists of 14 residues. CDR3 sequence: CASSLGRGISPQHF. In DNA, the CDR3 is TGTGCCAGCAGCTTGGGTCGGGGAATATCGCCCCAGCATTTT.

This clonotype was seen a few times. This chain uses TRBV10-3 with TRBJ1-6; D perhaps matches TRBD1 (6 bases). V lost 0 bases and J 10 bases, leaving 16 bases between the germline ends. Germline assignment: CDR1 ENHRY and CDR2 SYGVKD. The CDR3 is made up of 16 amino acids. In DNA, the CDR3 is TGTGCCATCAGTGAGTCGAGGGGGGCTACTGGGTCACCCCTCCACTTT. This sequence encodes CAISESRGATGSPLHF.

This clonotype was seen repeatedly, ten times or more. This chain connects TRBV5-1 to TRBJ2-3; TRBD2 matches 14 bases. The CDR3 runs to 18 residues. Losses at the gene ends were 4 bases for V and 1 base for J; bases not matched to a gene: 8. The V gene's germline CDR1 is SGHRS and CDR2 YFSETQ. The CDR3 sequence is CASSIKGLAGGGTDTQYF. In nucleotides, the CDR3 is TGCGCCAGCAGCATTAAAGGACTAGCGGGAGGAGGCACAGATACGCAGTATTTT.

Many counts were recorded for this clonotype. The chain uses TRBV10-3 and TRBJ2-3; 9 bases line up with TRBD1. Trimming at V came to 2 bases and at J to 11 bases, leaving 5 bases not matched to a gene. Germline CDR1 and CDR2: ENHRY and SYGVKD. This CDR3 is 13 amino acids long. CDR3 loop: CAISEPDRGRQYF. Here the CDR3 DNA reads TGTGCCATCAGTGAGCCGGACAGGGGAAGGCAGTATTTT.

J is TRBJ2-3 and V is TRBV3-1, with 13 positions matching TRBD2. CDR1 is LGHDT, CDR2 YNNKEL, per germline (reference sequence). The V gene end was trimmed by 4 bases and the J gene end by 0 bases; junction bases not matched to a gene: 10. This CDR3 is 19 amino acids long. CDR3 residues: CASSLRQGLAGRSTDTQYF. The CDR3 DNA reads as TGTGCCAGCAGCCTACGCCAGGGACTAGCGGGAAGAAGCACAGATACGCAGTATTTT.

The chain is built from TRBV10-3 and TRBJ1-5; 9 bases are shared with TRBD1. Looked up from germline, CDR1 is ENHRY and CDR2 is SYGVKD. The trim removed 2 bases at V and 0 bases at J, leaving 8 bases unmatched. The CDR3 covers 18 residues. CDR3 region: CAISERAWTGDSNQPQHF. The CDR3 nucleotides read TGTGCCATCAGTGAGCGGGCTTGGACAGGGGATAGCAATCAGCCCCAGCATTTT.